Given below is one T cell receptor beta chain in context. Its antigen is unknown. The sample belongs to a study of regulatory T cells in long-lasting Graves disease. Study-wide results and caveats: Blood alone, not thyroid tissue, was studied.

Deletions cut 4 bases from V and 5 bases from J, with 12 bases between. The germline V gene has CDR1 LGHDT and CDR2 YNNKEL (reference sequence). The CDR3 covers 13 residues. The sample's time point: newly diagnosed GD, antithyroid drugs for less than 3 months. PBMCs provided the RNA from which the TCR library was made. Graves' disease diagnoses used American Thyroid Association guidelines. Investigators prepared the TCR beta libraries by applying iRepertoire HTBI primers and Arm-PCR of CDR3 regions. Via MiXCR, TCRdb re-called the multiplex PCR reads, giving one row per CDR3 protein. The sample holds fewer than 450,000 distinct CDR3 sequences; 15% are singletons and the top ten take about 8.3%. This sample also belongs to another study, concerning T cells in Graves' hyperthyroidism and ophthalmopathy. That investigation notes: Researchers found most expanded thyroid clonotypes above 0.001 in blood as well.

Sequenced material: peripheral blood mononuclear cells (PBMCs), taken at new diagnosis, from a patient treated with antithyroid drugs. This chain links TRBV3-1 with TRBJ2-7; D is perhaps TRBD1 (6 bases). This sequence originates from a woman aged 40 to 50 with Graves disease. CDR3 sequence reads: CASSLQGRHEQYF. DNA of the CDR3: TGTGCCAGCAGCCTACAGGGTAGGCACGAGCAGTACTTC.